These T cell receptor beta chains were read from a single sample in a study of technical replicates of blood from several donors. TCRdb keeps only in-frame clones here, not all; method: immunoSEQ multiplex PCR. The table includes around 10,000 clones, about 94% detected once. Sequenced material: PBMCs. Receptors originate from a human donor in good health. Each CDR3 is given with its conserved first and last residue. Each record gives: V gene, D gene, J gene, clone size, CDR3 DNA, CDR3 protein. The D gene is left open where the match is weak. A row's size may be missing; if present it is once, few, many or a size class.

v_gene: TRBV5-1; d_gene: TRBD1; j_gene: TRBJ2-6; abundance: once; CDR3nt: TGCGCCAGCAGCTTGACAGGGGGCGGCTCTGGGGCCAACGTCCTGACTTTC; CDR3aa: CASSLTGGGSGANVLTF
v_gene: TRBV7-9; d_gene: TRBD2; j_gene: TRBJ2-5; abundance: once; CDR3nt: TGTGCCAGCAGCTTAACGACTAGCGGGATTGGGACCCAGTACTTC; CDR3aa: CASSLTTSGIGTQYF
v_gene: TRBV6-1; d_gene: .; j_gene: TRBJ2-3; abundance: .; CDR3nt: TGTGCCAGCAGTCCCCCGGGACACGTTTTTGGTACGCAGTATTTT; CDR3aa: CASSPPGHVFGTQYF
v_gene: TRBV10-1; d_gene: .; j_gene: TRBJ2-1; abundance: .; CDR3nt: TGCGCCAGCAGTGAGTCGAGGGGGACATACAATGAACAGTTCTTC; CDR3aa: CASSESRGTYNEQFF
v_gene: TRBV27; d_gene: .; j_gene: TRBJ2-7; abundance: .; CDR3nt: TGTGCCAGCTGCCCCCGGTTCGGTAGCGGAGACAACGAGCAGTACTTC; CDR3aa: CASCPRFGSGDNEQYF
v_gene: TRBV28; d_gene: .; j_gene: TRBJ2-7; abundance: .; CDR3nt: TGTGCCAGCAGTTTTACGACAATAGTCTACGAGCAGTACTTC; CDR3aa: CASSFTTIVYEQYF
v_gene: TRBV6-5; d_gene: .; j_gene: TRBJ1-3; abundance: .; CDR3nt: TGTGCCAGCAGTTGGGGCAGTTACTCTGGAAACACCATATATTTT; CDR3aa: CASSWGSYSGNTIYF
v_gene: TRBV15; d_gene: .; j_gene: TRBJ2-3; abundance: .; CDR3nt: TGTGCCACCAGCGGACGGGAGAGAACCACAGATACGCAGTATTTT; CDR3aa: CATSGRERTTDTQYF
v_gene: TRBV27; d_gene: .; j_gene: TRBJ2-2; abundance: once; CDR3nt: TGTGCCAGCAGTTCTTCAAGAACAGGGACCGGGGAGCTGTTTTTT; CDR3aa: CASSSSRTGTGELFF
v_gene: TRBV5-1; d_gene: TRBD1; j_gene: TRBJ1-5; abundance: .; CDR3nt: TGCGCCAGCAGCCTCGGGACAGATGTTAATCAGCCCCAGCATTTT; CDR3aa: CASSLGTDVNQPQHF
v_gene: TRBV6-6; d_gene: TRBD1; j_gene: TRBJ1-2; abundance: .; CDR3nt: TGTGCCAGCAGTTACGGGGACAGGGTTTCTTTGTATGGCTACACCTTC; CDR3aa: CASSYGDRVSLYGYTF
v_gene: TRBV6-5; d_gene: .; j_gene: TRBJ1-2; abundance: .; CDR3nt: TGTGCCAGCAGTTACTCAGGAGGGATTGGCTACACCTTC; CDR3aa: CASSYSGGIGYTF
v_gene: TRBV6-5; d_gene: TRBD2; j_gene: TRBJ2-5; abundance: few; CDR3nt: TGTGCCAGCAGTTGGACCGGGACTAGCGGCCAAGAGACCCAGTACTTC; CDR3aa: CASSWTGTSGQETQYF
v_gene: TRBV27; d_gene: .; j_gene: TRBJ1-4; abundance: .; CDR3nt: TGTGCCAGCAGTTTATGGTCGGGGATCAACGAAAAACTGTTTTTT; CDR3aa: CASSLWSGINEKLFF
v_gene: TRBV7-2; d_gene: .; j_gene: TRBJ2-3; abundance: .; CDR3nt: TGTGCCAGCACCCAAAACGCGGGCACAGATACGCAGTATTTT; CDR3aa: CASTQNAGTDTQYF
v_gene: TRBV7-7; d_gene: .; j_gene: TRBJ2-5; abundance: .; CDR3nt: TGTGCCAGCAGCCAAAGCATTGTCGGTGAGACCCAGTACTTC; CDR3aa: CASSQSIVGETQYF
v_gene: TRBV4-1; d_gene: TRBD1; j_gene: TRBJ2-7; abundance: .; CDR3nt: TGCGCCAGCAGCCAGGGGGACAGAACATGGCACGAGCAGTACTTC; CDR3aa: CASSQGDRTWHEQYF
v_gene: TRBV10-2; d_gene: TRBD1; j_gene: TRBJ2-5; abundance: .; CDR3nt: TGCGCCAGCTGGGGACAGGGGGAAGAGGAGACCCAGTACTTC; CDR3aa: CASWGQGEEETQYF
v_gene: TRBV19; d_gene: TRBD2; j_gene: TRBJ2-3; abundance: .; CDR3nt: TGTGCCAGTACCCCGCGGGGAGGGATTAAGACAGATACGCAGTATTTT; CDR3aa: CASTPRGGIKTDTQYF
v_gene: TRBV18; d_gene: TRBD1; j_gene: TRBJ2-7; abundance: .; CDR3nt: TGTGCCAGCTCAACTACCGGGACAGGGGGGAGTTCCTACGAGCAGTACTTC; CDR3aa: CASSTTGTGGSSYEQYF
v_gene: TRBV14; d_gene: .; j_gene: TRBJ1-5; abundance: .; CDR3nt: TGTGCCAGCAGCCAAGCGAGTAGCAATCAGCCCCAGCATTTT; CDR3aa: CASSQASSNQPQHF
v_gene: TRBV28; d_gene: TRBD2; j_gene: TRBJ2-6; abundance: once; CDR3nt: TGTGCCAGTCACCACGGGGGGACGGCTGGGGCCAACGTCCTGACTTTC; CDR3aa: CASHHGGTAGANVLTF
v_gene: TRBV4-1; d_gene: .; j_gene: TRBJ2-5; abundance: .; CDR3nt: TGCGCCAGCAGCCAACCGCGCCAAGCGGAGGAGACCCAGTACTTC; CDR3aa: CASSQPRQAEETQYF
v_gene: TRBV7-9; d_gene: TRBD1; j_gene: TRBJ2-7; abundance: .; CDR3nt: TGTGCCAGCAGCTTAGGGGGACAGGGGAACTACGAGCAGTACTTC; CDR3aa: CASSLGGQGNYEQYF
v_gene: TRBV5-6; d_gene: .; j_gene: TRBJ1-3; abundance: once; CDR3nt: TGTGCCAGCAGCCTTTTAAACACCATATATTTT; CDR3aa: CASSLLNTIYF
v_gene: TRBV6-5; d_gene: TRBD2; j_gene: TRBJ2-3; abundance: .; CDR3nt: TGTGCCAGCAGCCTTGCGTTAGCGGGTGATACGCAGTATTTT; CDR3aa: CASSLALAGDTQYF
v_gene: TRBV7-9; d_gene: .; j_gene: TRBJ2-7; abundance: .; CDR3nt: TGTGCCAGCAGCACTGCTTCCTACGAGCAGTACTTC; CDR3aa: CASSTASYEQYF
v_gene: TRBV15; d_gene: TRBD1; j_gene: TRBJ2-5; abundance: .; CDR3nt: TGTGCCACCAGCAGAGGACAGGGCCAAGAGACCCAGTACTTC; CDR3aa: CATSRGQGQETQYF
v_gene: TRBV30; d_gene: TRBD1; j_gene: TRBJ2-7; abundance: .; CDR3nt: TGTGCCTGGGCGACAGGGAACGAGCAGTACTTC; CDR3aa: CAWATGNEQYF
v_gene: TRBV7-8; d_gene: .; j_gene: TRBJ2-3; abundance: .; CDR3nt: TGTGCCAGCAGGAGTGGGCATCAAACGAGAGATACGCAGTATTTT; CDR3aa: CASRSGHQTRDTQYF
v_gene: TRBV14; d_gene: .; j_gene: TRBJ2-7; abundance: .; CDR3nt: TGTGCCAGCAGCCCCCACGCGGATCGATACGAGCAGTACTTC; CDR3aa: CASSPHADRYEQYF
v_gene: TRBV11-2; d_gene: .; j_gene: TRBJ2-7; abundance: .; CDR3nt: TGTGCCAGCAGCTTAGACAGGGTTAGCTACGAGCAGTACTTC; CDR3aa: CASSLDRVSYEQYF
v_gene: TRBV2; d_gene: TRBD2; j_gene: TRBJ2-7; abundance: .; CDR3nt: TGTGCCAGCAGACTCCGGGAGGCCTCAGCGTACGAGCAGTACTTC; CDR3aa: CASRLREASAYEQYF
v_gene: TRBV5-8; d_gene: TRBD2; j_gene: TRBJ2-7; abundance: .; CDR3nt: TGTGCCAGCAGCTCGGGACTAGCGAGCATCTACGAGCAGTACTTC; CDR3aa: CASSSGLASIYEQYF
v_gene: TRBV5-5; d_gene: .; j_gene: TRBJ1-1; abundance: .; CDR3nt: TGTGCCAGCAGCCTAATGTTCACTGAAGCTTTCTTT; CDR3aa: CASSLMFTEAFF
v_gene: TRBV6-5; d_gene: TRBD2; j_gene: TRBJ2-3; abundance: .; CDR3nt: TGTGCCAGCAGTTCAGAGGGGACTAGCGAAGATACGCAGTATTTT; CDR3aa: CASSSEGTSEDTQYF
v_gene: TRBV5-1; d_gene: TRBD1; j_gene: TRBJ1-4; abundance: .; CDR3nt: TGCGCCAGCAGCTTGAGGGCAGGGGGTGAAAAACTGTTTTTT; CDR3aa: CASSLRAGGEKLFF
v_gene: TRBV10-2; d_gene: TRBD1; j_gene: TRBJ1-3; abundance: .; CDR3nt: TGCGCCAGCAGTCCCGGGACAGGGGCTGGAAACACCATATATTTT; CDR3aa: CASSPGTGAGNTIYF
v_gene: TRBV6-6; d_gene: .; j_gene: TRBJ2-1; abundance: .; CDR3nt: TGTGCCAGCCGGGATCACCAGAGCTCCTACAATGAGCAGTTCTTC; CDR3aa: CASRDHQSSYNEQFF
v_gene: TRBV5-6; d_gene: .; j_gene: TRBJ2-7; abundance: .; CDR3nt: TGTGCCAGCACCAAACTAAATTACGAGCAGTACTTC; CDR3aa: CASTKLNYEQYF
v_gene: TRBV28; d_gene: .; j_gene: TRBJ1-2; abundance: .; CDR3nt: TGTGCCAGCAGTCTCCGGGGAGGGCACTATGGCTACACCTTC; CDR3aa: CASSLRGGHYGYTF
v_gene: TRBV6-5; d_gene: .; j_gene: TRBJ2-7; abundance: .; CDR3nt: TGTGCCAGCAGTACGCCCGGGGACGAGCAGTACTTC; CDR3aa: CASSTPGDEQYF
v_gene: TRBV29-1; d_gene: .; j_gene: TRBJ2-5; abundance: .; CDR3nt: TGCAGCGTTGAAGTCTTAGAGACCCAGTACTTC; CDR3aa: CSVEVLETQYF
v_gene: TRBV27; d_gene: .; j_gene: TRBJ2-7; abundance: .; CDR3nt: TGTGCCAGCAGTTCCCTTGGCAGGACTTCCTACGAGCAGTACTTC; CDR3aa: CASSSLGRTSYEQYF
v_gene: TRBV5-1; d_gene: TRBD2; j_gene: TRBJ2-5; abundance: .; CDR3nt: TGCGCCAGCAGCCGAGCCGGGACTAGCGGGACCGAGACCCAGTACTTC; CDR3aa: CASSRAGTSGTETQYF
v_gene: TRBV29-1; d_gene: .; j_gene: TRBJ1-1; abundance: .; CDR3nt: TGCAGCGTGACAAGGGGTACTGAAGCTTTCTTT; CDR3aa: CSVTRGTEAFF
v_gene: TRBV9; d_gene: TRBD1; j_gene: TRBJ2-5; abundance: .; CDR3nt: TGTGCCAGCACAAGACAGGGGGCTTGGGAGACCCAGTACTTC; CDR3aa: CASTRQGAWETQYF
v_gene: TRBV2; d_gene: TRBD1; j_gene: TRBJ2-7; abundance: .; CDR3nt: TGTGCCAGCAGTGACCCCGGACAGGGCCTTTCCTACGAGCAGTACTTC; CDR3aa: CASSDPGQGLSYEQYF
v_gene: TRBV7-2; d_gene: TRBD2; j_gene: TRBJ2-1; abundance: .; CDR3nt: TGTGCCAGCAGCCCGACTAGCGGGGCGTACGCGGAGCAGTTCTTC; CDR3aa: CASSPTSGAYAEQFF
v_gene: TRBV4-2; d_gene: TRBD2; j_gene: TRBJ2-2; abundance: .; CDR3nt: TGTGCCAGCAGCCAGAGGACTAGCGGGAGGGTTGGGAGCACCGGGGAGCTGTTTTTT; CDR3aa: CASSQRTSGRVGSTGELFF
v_gene: TRBV6-6; d_gene: .; j_gene: TRBJ2-3; abundance: .; CDR3nt: TGTGCCAGCAGCTCGGGACTCCCCGGCGTAGATACGCAGTATTTT; CDR3aa: CASSSGLPGVDTQYF
v_gene: TRBV30; d_gene: .; j_gene: TRBJ2-7; abundance: .; CDR3nt: TGTGCCTGGAGTGTTGGGGAGCTCTACGAGCAGTACTTC; CDR3aa: CAWSVGELYEQYF
v_gene: TRBV7-3; d_gene: TRBD1; j_gene: TRBJ1-1; abundance: .; CDR3nt: TGTGCCAGCAGCCAGACAGGGGTGAACACTGAAGCTTTCTTT; CDR3aa: CASSQTGVNTEAFF
v_gene: TRBV9; d_gene: TRBD1; j_gene: TRBJ2-7; abundance: .; CDR3nt: TGTGCCAGCAGCTCGACAGGGGGCGCGGACGAGCAGTACTTC; CDR3aa: CASSSTGGADEQYF
v_gene: TRBV10-2; d_gene: .; j_gene: TRBJ2-7; abundance: .; CDR3nt: TGCGCCAGCAATATCTACGAGCAGTACTTC; CDR3aa: CASNIYEQYF
v_gene: TRBV27; d_gene: .; j_gene: TRBJ2-3; abundance: .; CDR3nt: TGTGCCAGCAGTTTAGGCTCGCAGGATACGCAGTATTTT; CDR3aa: CASSLGSQDTQYF
v_gene: TRBV29-1; d_gene: TRBD2; j_gene: TRBJ2-2; abundance: .; CDR3nt: TGCAGCGTTGAAGGTCTCGGCGGGAGTTCACCCGACACCGGGGAGCTGTTTTTT; CDR3aa: CSVEGLGGSSPDTGELFF
v_gene: TRBV7-2; d_gene: TRBD1; j_gene: TRBJ1-2; abundance: .; CDR3nt: TGTGCCAGCAGCTACACGACAGGGACCAACTATGGCTACACCTTC; CDR3aa: CASSYTTGTNYGYTF
v_gene: TRBV5-1; d_gene: TRBD1; j_gene: TRBJ2-5; abundance: .; CDR3nt: TGCGCCAGCGCACAGGGGAGTGGTGAGACCCAGTACTTC; CDR3aa: CASAQGSGETQYF